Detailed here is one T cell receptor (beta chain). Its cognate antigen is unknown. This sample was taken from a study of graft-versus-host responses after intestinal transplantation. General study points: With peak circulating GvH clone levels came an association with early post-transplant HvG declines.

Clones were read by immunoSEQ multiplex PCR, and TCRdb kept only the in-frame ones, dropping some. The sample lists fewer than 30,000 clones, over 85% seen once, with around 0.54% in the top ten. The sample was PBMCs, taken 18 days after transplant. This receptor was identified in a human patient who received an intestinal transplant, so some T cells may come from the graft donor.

The CDR3 spells CASKGGNYGYTF. The CDR3 nucleotides read TGTGCCAGCAAGGGGGGGAACTATGGCTACACCTTC. The chain is built from TRBV27 and TRBJ1-2, with a weak D call TRBD1 (6 bases). This CDR3 is built from 12 residues. Germline V gives CDR1 MNHEY, CDR2 SMNVEV (reference sequence). V was shortened by 7 bases and J by 2 bases, with 8 bases between the two germline ends.